These T cell receptor beta chains were read from a single sample in a study of blood T cells in healthy people across ages. TCRdb re-derived calls from the 5' RACE reads in MiXCR, one entry per CDR3 protein. The table includes 800,000 to 950,000 distinct CDR3 sequences, 30% to 45% detected once. Sequencing input: blood. The receptors come from a man between 18 and 35 years old in good health. CDR3s include the opening cysteine and the closing phenylalanine or tryptophan. The D gene is left open where the match is weak. Clone size, where shown, is once, few, many, or a class for clones that have expanded.

V gene	clone size	D gene	J gene	CDR3 DNA	CDR3 protein
TRBV2	NA	NA	TRBJ2-4	TGTGCCAGCAGACGACTAGTCGGCAAAAACATTCAGTACTTC	CASRRLVGKNIQYF
TRBV3-1	few	NA	TRBJ2-1	TGTGCCAGCAGCCAAGAAAGTTGGGGGGGAGACAGGGGACCCTACAATGAGCAGTTCTTC	CASSQESWGGDRGPYNEQFF
TRBV12-3/TRBV12-4	NA	TRBD2	TRBJ2-1	TGTGCCAGCAGTCGGACTAGCGGGAGCCCTAATGAGCAGTTCTTC	CASSRTSGSPNEQFF
TRBV6-2/TRBV6-3	few	NA	TRBJ2-1	TGTGCCAGCAGTCCGCTTCCGGGCAGTAGATACAATGAGCAGTTCTTC	CASSPLPGSRYNEQFF
TRBV9	few	NA	TRBJ2-1	TGTGCCAGCAGCGTAGGAATAGGGTTGGGGGAGCAGTTCTTC	CASSVGIGLGEQFF
TRBV27	few	NA	TRBJ1-2	TGTGCCAGCAGTTTATCTCCGACGCCTAACTATGGCTACACCTTC	CASSLSPTPNYGYTF
TRBV20-1	NA	NA	TRBJ1-1	TGCAGTACTAGAGATCTCAAGAGGGACACTGAAGCTTTCTTT	CSTRDLKRDTEAFF
TRBV25-1	many	NA	TRBJ1-4	TGTGCCAGCAGTGAATGGGATGAAAAACTGTTTTTT	CASSEWDEKLFF
TRBV5-6	few	NA	TRBJ2-7	TGTGCCAGCAGCTTGGTGGGGGCAGGGGTATCCGAGCAGTACTTC	CASSLVGAGVSEQYF
TRBV20-1	NA	NA	TRBJ1-1	TGCAGTGCTAGGATCCCGGCTCCGGGAGCTGAAGCTTTCTTT	CSARIPAPGAEAFF
TRBV4-1	few	NA	TRBJ2-3	TGCGCCAGCGGGATGACTAGTCCCACAGATACGCAGTATTTT	CASGMTSPTDTQYF
TRBV9	NA	TRBD2	TRBJ2-3	TGTGCCAGCAGCGTAGTTGACGGGGGGAGCACAGATACGCAGTATTTT	CASSVVDGGSTDTQYF
TRBV15	NA	NA	TRBJ2-7	TGTGCCACCAGCAGAGATTCGCCAGACAGCTACGAGCAGTACTTC	CATSRDSPDSYEQYF
TRBV29-1	NA	TRBD1	TRBJ1-6	TGCAGCGTTGGCGAGGGGACAGGTGATAATTCACCCCTCCACTTT	CSVGEGTGDNSPLHF
TRBV7-2	few	NA	TRBJ2-1	TGTGCCAGCAGCTCCAACACCATGGGGGGTGAGCAGTTCTTC	CASSSNTMGGEQFF
TRBV29-1	many	NA	TRBJ2-1	TGCAGCGTTGACAGGTACAATGAGCAGTTCTTC	CSVDRYNEQFF
TRBV14	many	TRBD1	TRBJ2-7	TGTGCCAGCAGCAATAAACCAGGACAGGGAATCATGTACGAGCAGTACTTC	CASSNKPGQGIMYEQYF
TRBV5-1	NA	NA	TRBJ1-1	TGCGCCAGCAGCTTGGCGCATGGGGGGGCGATTTCTGAAGCTTTCTTT	CASSLAHGGAISEAFF
TRBV12-3/TRBV12-4	few	NA	TRBJ2-3	TGTGCCAGCAGTTTTCGGGGGGCCGGCACAGATACGCAGTATTTT	CASSFRGAGTDTQYF
TRBV5-1	NA	NA	TRBJ1-4	TGCGCCAGCAGCTTGGAAGGGGAGGAAAAACTGTTTTTT	CASSLEGEEKLFF
TRBV7-2	many	NA	TRBJ2-4	TGTGCCAGCAGCTTAGAGCTTGGCAGACTTCAGTACTTC	CASSLELGRLQYF
TRBV4-3	NA	NA	TRBJ1-6	TGCGCCAGCAGCCAAGATGTCCTATCACCCCTCCACTTT	CASSQDVLSPLHF
TRBV11-1	NA	TRBD1	TRBJ2-7	TGTGCCAGCAGCTCCAGGACAGGGGATAACTACGAGCAGTACTTC	CASSSRTGDNYEQYF
TRBV12-3/TRBV12-4	few	TRBD1	TRBJ1-3	TGTGCCAGCAGTTTCACAGGGGTCGGCTCTGGAAACACCATATATTTT	CASSFTGVGSGNTIYF
TRBV20-1	many	NA	TRBJ1-2	TGCAGTGCTAGAGCGGATCAAGGGGATAACTATGGCTACACCTTC	CSARADQGDNYGYTF
TRBV7-9	NA	NA	TRBJ2-1	TGTGCCAGCAGCTGGACGGGAATCAATGAGCAGTTCTTC	CASSWTGINEQFF
TRBV20-1	few	NA	TRBJ2-4	TGCAGTGCCGTGACAGATAACATTCAGTACTTC	CSAVTDNIQYF
TRBV12-3/TRBV12-4	few	NA	TRBJ1-2	TGTGCCAGCAGTAAAGTCCCCCTGGGCGGCTACACCTTC	CASSKVPLGGYTF
TRBV6-5	NA	NA	TRBJ1-1	TGTGCCAGCAGTTACTCGGCTCTACCCGGGAACACTGAAGCTTTCTTT	CASSYSALPGNTEAFF
TRBV27	NA	NA	TRBJ2-1	TGTGCCAGCAGCAAACAGGGATCCGGCTCCTACAATGAGCAGTTCTTC	CASSKQGSGSYNEQFF
TRBV28	many	NA	TRBJ1-4	TGTGCCAGCAGTCTCCGACAAGTACTGTTTTTT	CASSLRQVLFF
TRBV3-1	NA	NA	TRBJ1-2	TGTGCCAGCAGCTCCGGACGGGTCTATGGCTACACCTTC	CASSSGRVYGYTF
TRBV20-1	NA	NA	TRBJ2-7	TGCAGTGCTAGAGACCCCGAGGACAGTTCCTACGAGCAGTACTTC	CSARDPEDSSYEQYF
TRBV20-1	few	TRBD2	TRBJ2-1	TGCAGTGCTCCCCCCACTAGCGGGGGTGAGAATGAGCAGTTCTTC	CSAPPTSGGENEQFF
TRBV4-1	NA	TRBD1	TRBJ2-1	TGCGCCAGCAGCCAAAAGGGACAGGGGGCGATCAATGAGCAGTTCTTC	CASSQKGQGAINEQFF
TRBV4-3	NA	NA	TRBJ1-2	TGCGCCAGCAGCCAAGATTCTAGGCATGGCTACACCTTC	CASSQDSRHGYTF
TRBV4-3	few	TRBD2	TRBJ2-5	TGCGCCAGCAGCCAAGGAACCTACGGGACTAGCGATGATGAGCAGTACTTC	CASSQGTYGTSDDEQYF
TRBV10-3	once	NA	TRBJ2-3	TGTGCCATCAGTGAGGGAGTACCAGATACGCAGTATTTT	CAISEGVPDTQYF
TRBV9	NA	NA	TRBJ2-5	TGTGCCAGCAGCGTGAACAGGGGAGCGGGAGAGACCCAGTACTTC	CASSVNRGAGETQYF
TRBV20-1	few	TRBD1	TRBJ1-4	TGCAGTGCTGCCGAAGGGGGCAGTGAAAAACTGTTTTTT	CSAAEGGSEKLFF
TRBV20-1	few	TRBD1	TRBJ2-2	TGCAGTGCTGACTCCGGGACAGGGGGCGCCTCCACCGGGGAGCTGTTTTTT	CSADSGTGGASTGELFF
TRBV29-1	NA	NA	TRBJ1-2	TGCAGCGTTGAAAAGGGGGGAGAAGTAGGCGGCTACACCTTC	CSVEKGGEVGGYTF
TRBV6-1	NA	NA	TRBJ1-1	TGTGCCAGCCTAAAGAGGGAGGATTGGACTGAAGCTTTCTTT	CASLKREDWTEAFF
TRBV6-2/TRBV6-3	NA	TRBD2	TRBJ2-7	TGTGCCAGCAGCAGCGGGGGGGTACCCAATGAGCAGTACTTC	CASSSGGVPNEQYF
TRBV5-6	few	NA	TRBJ1-1	TGTGCCAGCAGCTTGGTCCCGCGAGACACTGAAGCTTTCTTT	CASSLVPRDTEAFF
TRBV4-3	many	NA	TRBJ2-7	TGCGCCAGCAGCCAAGAACGGACCCTCGGCGAGCAGTACTTC	CASSQERTLGEQYF
TRBV7-2	NA	NA	TRBJ1-3	TGTGCCAGCAGCTTAGAGACCTCTGGAAACACCATATATTTT	CASSLETSGNTIYF
TRBV6-2/TRBV6-3	NA	TRBD1	TRBJ1-1	TGTGCCAGCAGTAGGGACAGCTTAGATGAAGCTTTCTTT	CASSRDSLDEAFF
TRBV5-1	few	NA	TRBJ2-7	TGCGCCAGCAGCTTTACAGGAAGCTCCTACAATGAGCAGTACTTC	CASSFTGSSYNEQYF
TRBV28	few	TRBD2	TRBJ2-3	TGTGCCAGCAGTTCCCCAGGACTAGCGGTGGATACGCAGTATTTT	CASSSPGLAVDTQYF
TRBV2	NA	TRBD1	TRBJ2-5	TGTGCCAGCACTGATATCCGGGACAGCCAGTACTTC	CASTDIRDSQYF
TRBV12-3/TRBV12-4	NA	TRBD1	TRBJ2-3	TGTGCCAGCAGTTTTGCGGCAGGGGGACGCAGATACGCGTATTTT	CASSFAAGGRRYAYF
TRBV15	NA	NA	TRBJ2-3	TGTGCCACCCAGGGGGGAGGGGGTACAGATACGCAGTATTTT	CATQGGGGTDTQYF
TRBV5-1	few	TRBD1	TRBJ1-1	TGCGCCAGCAGCTCCGGGACAGGGGGTGATGAAGCTTTCTTT	CASSSGTGGDEAFF
TRBV6-5	few	NA	TRBJ1-1	TGTGCCAGCAGGATGAATGACTACACTGAAGCTTTCTTT	CASRMNDYTEAFF
TRBV30	once	TRBD1	TRBJ2-2	TGTGCCTGGAACCAAGGGGGCAGGGACACCGGGGAGCTGTTTTTT	CAWNQGGRDTGELFF
TRBV4-3	once	TRBD1	TRBJ1-1	TGCGCCAGCAGCCAAGGGACAGGGGGCGATGTGGGCACTGAAGCTTTCTTT	CASSQGTGGDVGTEAFF
TRBV29-1	NA	NA	TRBJ2-3	TGCAGCGTTGGGAGAGGGACCACAGATACGCAGTATTTT	CSVGRGTTDTQYF
TRBV27	NA	NA	TRBJ2-7	TGTGCCAGCAGTTTATCGCTTGCGGAAAACCTACGGGCTACAAAGGATGAGCAGTACTTC	CASSLSLAENLRATKDEQYF
TRBV9	NA	NA	TRBJ2-7	TGTGCCAGCAGCATCGGGACTGTGGCGGAGACCAAGTACTTC	CASSIGTVAETKYF